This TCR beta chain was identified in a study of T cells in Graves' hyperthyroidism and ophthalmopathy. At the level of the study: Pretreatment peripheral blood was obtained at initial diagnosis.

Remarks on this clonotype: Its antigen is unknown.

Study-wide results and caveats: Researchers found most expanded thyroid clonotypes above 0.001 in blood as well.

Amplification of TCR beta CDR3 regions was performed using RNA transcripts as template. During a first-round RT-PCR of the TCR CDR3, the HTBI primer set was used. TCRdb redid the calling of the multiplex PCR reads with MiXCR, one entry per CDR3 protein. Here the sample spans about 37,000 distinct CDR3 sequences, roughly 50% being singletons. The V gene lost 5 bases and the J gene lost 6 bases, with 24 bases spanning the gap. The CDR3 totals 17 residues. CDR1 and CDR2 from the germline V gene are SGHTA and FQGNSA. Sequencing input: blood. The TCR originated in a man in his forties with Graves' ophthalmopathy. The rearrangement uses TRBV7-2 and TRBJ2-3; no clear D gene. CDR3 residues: CASSQPTAVRMLDTQYF. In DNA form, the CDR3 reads TGTGCCAGCAGCCAGCCCACTGCCGTGCGAATGCTGGATACGCAGTATTTT.